The 29 T cell receptor beta chains below all came from one sample that was sequenced in a study of T cell repertoires in cytomegalovirus infection. TCRdb re-called the reads through MiXCR, storing one row per CDR3 protein. The table records approximately 240,000 distinct CDR3 sequences, around 12% of them present only once. The sequencing sample was made of PBMCs. The receptors were sampled from a human donor in good health (CMV status not recorded). Some clones in this sample may be carry-over from other donors' samples.

This clonotype came up many times. This sequence joins TRBV7-2 and TRBJ1-2; a weak D match, TRBD1 (6 bases). CDR1 and CDR2 from the germline V gene are SGHTA and FQGNSA. Deletions cut 1 base from V and 4 bases from J, with 7 bases between. The CDR3 length is 13 residues. CDR3 in DNA: TGTGCCAGCAGCTTAGAGGGGGTCTATGGCTACACCTTC. Its protein is CASSLEGVYGYTF. Together with reference TRBV7-2 and TRBJ1-2, the CDR3 gives the full variable domain: GAGVSQSPSNKVTEKGKDVELRCDPISGHTALYWYRQSLGQGLEFLIYFQGNSAPDKSGLPSDRFSAERTGGSVSTLTIQRTQQEDSAVYLCASSLEGVYGYTFGSGTRLTVV.

By sample share, this clonotype is medium-sized. V gene TRBV7-2 combines with J gene TRBJ2-3; D not resolved. This CDR3 has 14 residues. With 7 bases removed from V and 2 bases from J, the gap between germline ends came to 13 bases. Germline CDR1 reads SGHTA; CDR2 reads FQGNSA. In nucleotides, the CDR3 is TGTGCCAGCACCCCGGGCGCCCCCACAGATACGCAGTATTTT. Amino acids: CASTPGAPTDTQYF.

This clonotype has more than one count but fewer than ten. The chain employs TRBV29-1 and TRBJ2-5; tentatively, D is TRBD1 (5 bases). With 6 bases removed from V and 2 bases from J, the gap between germline ends came to 13 bases. From germline, CDR1 is SQVTM and CDR2 ANQGSEA. The CDR3 has 13 residues. The CDR3 DNA reads as TGCAGCGTCCTAGGGTCAGGGCAAGAGACCCAGTACTTC. As protein: CSVLGSGQETQYF. Supplemented by reference TRBV29-1 and TRBJ2-5, the full variable domain reads SAVISQKPSRDICQRGTSLTIQCQVDSQVTMMFWYRQQPGQSLTLIATANQGSEATYESGFVIDKFPISRPNLTFSTLTVSNMSPEDSSIYLCSVLGSGQETQYFGPGTRLLVL.

This clonotype was seen ten or more times. The V gene is TRBV20-1, the J gene TRBJ2-7; tentative D call: TRBD2 (6 bases). The germline V gene encodes CDR1 DFQATT and CDR2 SNEGSKA (reference sequence). This CDR3 region has 16 residues. Trimming left V 1 base short and J 5 bases short, with 21 bases between. CDR3 sequence reads: CSARVPLGGGWHEQYF. The CDR3 nucleotides are TGCAGTGCTAGAGTCCCCCTGGGGGGAGGCTGGCACGAGCAGTACTTC.

There are many counts of this clonotype. The chain couples TRBV19 to TRBJ1-4; D gene ambiguous. This CDR3 has 15 residues. Germline V gene lookup returns CDR1 LNHDA and CDR2 SQIVND (reference sequence). The germline V and J ends were trimmed by 3 bases and 7 bases, with 15 bases remaining between them. CDR3 amino acids: CASSIKITRREKLFF. Written as DNA, the CDR3 is TGTGCCAGTAGTATCAAAATCACTCGGCGTGAAAAACTGTTTTTT. Full variable domain (remainder filled in from reference TRBV19 and TRBJ1-4): DGGITQSPKYLFRKEGQNVTLSCEQNLNHDAMYWYRQDPGQGLRLIYYSQIVNDFQKGDIAEGYSVSREKKESFPLTVTSAQKNPTAFYLCASSIKITRREKLFFGSGTQLSVL.

This clonotype appeared many times. The V and J genes are TRBV19 and TRBJ2-2, with D tentatively TRBD2 (6 bases). The CDR3 is made up of 14 amino acids. V gave up 10 bases and J gave up 0 bases, with 12 bases separating them. CDR1 and CDR2 from the germline V gene are LNHDA and SQIVND (reference sequence). The CDR3 spells CATPSATNTGELFF. The DNA of the CDR3 is TGTGCCACCCCTAGCGCCACGAACACCGGGGAGCTGTTTTTT.

This clonotype was detected ten times or more. The chain joins TRBV7-2 to TRBJ1-2; D is perhaps TRBD1 (5 bases). V lost 4 bases, J lost 4 bases, and 13 bases lay in between. CDR1 and CDR2 (germline): SGHTA, FQGNSA. The CDR3 spans 14 residues. This CDR3 is CASSSRGGFYGYTF. CDR3 in DNA: TGTGCCAGCAGCTCCCGCGGGGGTTTCTATGGCTACACCTTC.

This clonotype is classed as medium-sized. The chain joins TRBV7-8 to TRBJ1-5; tentatively, D is TRBD1 (6 bases). This CDR3 comprises 15 residues. Looked up from germline, CDR1 is SGHVS and CDR2 is FQNEAQ. Trimming stripped 1 base from V and 6 bases from J, with 13 bases between. In nucleotides, the CDR3 is TGTGCCAGCAGCTTAGGCACAGGGCCTGGTCAGCCCCAGCATTTT. It translates to CASSLGTGPGQPQHF. The full variable domain, in which reference TRBV7-8 and TRBJ1-5 provide the parts outside the CDR3, is GAGVSQSPRYKVAKRGQDVALRCDPISGHVSLFWYQQALGQGPEFLTYFQNEAQLDKSGLPSDRFFAERPEGSVSTLKIQRTQQEDSAVYLCASSLGTGPGQPQHFGDGTRLSIL.

This clonotype has only a few counts. The chain couples TRBV20-1 to TRBJ2-4; D unresolved. Deletions cut 5 bases from V and 1 base from J, with 12 bases between. Germline values: CDR1 DFQATT, CDR2 SNEGSKA (reference sequence). This CDR3 is 14 amino acids long. CDR3 nucleotide sequence: TGCAGTGCTCTTACTTTGGAGGCCAAAAACATTCAGTACTTC. Protein sequence: CSALTLEAKNIQYF.

Many counts were recorded for this clonotype. J is TRBJ2-3 and V is TRBV7-2; D is uncertain. This CDR3 is 14 amino acids long. Germline lookup yields CDR1 SGHTA and CDR2 FQGNSA. The V end was cut by 5 bases, the J end by 0 bases, with 9 bases between. Here the CDR3 DNA reads TGTGCCAGCAGCAGTTCAATAAGCACAGATACGCAGTATTTT. Translated, it gives CASSSSISTDTQYF.

In its sample, this clonotype was seen many times. V gene TRBV7-2 combines with J gene TRBJ1-5; the D is unclear. CDR3 size: 14 residues. CDR1 and CDR2 (germline): SGHTA, FQGNSA. Trimming shortened V by 1 base and J by 6 bases, and 10 bases separated the two germline ends. Here the CDR3 reads CASSLDFNAQPQHF. The CDR3 DNA reads as TGTGCCAGCAGCTTAGACTTTAACGCTCAGCCCCAGCATTTT.

Ten or more counts support this clonotype. The chain links TRBV28 to TRBJ2-5; D is possibly TRBD2 (6 bases). Germline loops: CDR1 MDHEN, CDR2 SYDVKM. Trimming took 6 bases from V and 4 from J, leaving 15 bases between them. CDR3 size: 14 residues. CDR3 sequence (DNA): TGTGCCAGCAGAACCGGGAGTTCGGGAGAGACCCAGTACTTC. This sequence encodes CASRTGSSGETQYF.

This clonotype was recorded a few times. This chain links TRBV7-3 with TRBJ2-1; 7 nucleotides line up with TRBD1. The CDR3 runs 15 residues. Per germline, CDR1 SGHTA and CDR2 FQGTGA. With V trimmed by 5 bases and J by 5 bases, 9 bases remained unmatched. The CDR3 region has the DNA TGTGCCAGCAGCCTCAACAGGGGCTCGAACAATGAGCAGTTCTTC. Its translation: CASSLNRGSNNEQFF. The variable domain in full, completed from reference TRBV7-3 and TRBJ2-1, reads GAGVSQTPSNKVTEKGKYVELRCDPISGHTALYWYRQSLGQGPEFLIYFQGTGAADDSGLPNDRFFAVRPEGSVSTLKIQRTERGDSAVYLCASSLNRGSNNEQFFGPGTRLTVL.

This clonotype was picked up many times. The CDR3 loop is CASSPQPAANEKLFF. In DNA form, the CDR3 reads TGTGCCAGTAGTCCCCAACCGGCGGCTAATGAAAAACTGTTTTTT. The V and J genes are TRBV19 and TRBJ1-4; D is uncertain. V gave up 5 bases and J gave up 3 bases, with 13 bases separating them. Germline CDR1 is LNHDA and CDR2 is SQIVND (reference sequence). The CDR3 length is 15 residues.

Written as DNA, the CDR3 is TGTGCCAGCTCGGAAAACTATGGCTACACCTTC. Its translation: CASSENYGYTF. The chain has TRBV6-2 or TRBV6-3 and TRBJ1-2; D not certain. This CDR3 is 11 amino acids long. Germline values: CDR1 MNHEY, CDR2 SVGEGT. Trimming left V 8 bases short and J 2 bases short, with 6 bases between.

Many counts were recorded for this clonotype. V is TRBV20-1 and J is TRBJ2-5; D might be TRBD2 (7 bases). The V gene lost 2 bases and the J gene lost 5 bases, with 12 bases spanning the gap. There are 13 residues in the CDR3. The germline V gene encodes CDR1 DFQATT and CDR2 SNEGSKA (reference sequence). CDR3 sequence reads: CSARKGGRETQYF. The CDR3 bases are TGCAGTGCTAGAAAGGGGGGGAGGGAGACCCAGTACTTC.

This clonotype was counted only a few times. The chain joins TRBV5-6 to TRBJ1-5, with 7 bases lining up with TRBD1. This CDR3 region has 16 residues. J gave up 4 bases and V 3 bases, and 10 bases lay outside the gene matches. CDR1 SGHDT and CDR2 YYEEEE come from the germline V gene. In DNA, the CDR3 is TGTGCCAGCAGCTCTTTAAGACAGGGTAGGAATCAGCCCCAGCATTTT. It encodes CASSSLRQGRNQPQHF.

The table lists this clonotype with a few counts. This chain connects TRBV28 to TRBJ2-3, with 8 bases identical to TRBD2. This CDR3 is 17 amino acids long. J was trimmed by 2 bases and V by 5 bases; bases with no gene match: 12. Germline CDR1 and CDR2: MDHEN and SYDVKM. CDR3 in DNA: TGTGCCAGCAGTCCCCGGGGGGTAGCGGGAAACACAGATACGCAGTATTTT. Protein sequence: CASSPRGVAGNTDTQYF.

This CDR3 is CASSFHRLAGTTDTQYF. The CDR3 DNA reads TGTGCCAGCAGTTTTCACAGACTAGCGGGGACCACAGATACGCAGTATTTT. V gene TRBV27 combines with J gene TRBJ2-3; 11 nucleotides align to TRBD2. CDR3 size: 17 residues. Germline lookup yields CDR1 MNHEY and CDR2 SMNVEV (reference sequence). V shed 3 bases, J shed 2 bases, and the junction held 7 bases outside the gene matches.

In its sample, this clonotype was seen many times. The chain couples TRBV28 to TRBJ1-2; D unclear. The length of the CDR3 is 14 residues. Germline CDR1 and CDR2: MDHEN and SYDVKM. The ends were cut back, 2 bases at V and 7 bases at J, with 14 bases in the middle. CDR3 DNA: TGTGCCAGCAGTTTAATCGGTTGGAGGTCTGGCTACACCTTC. This encodes CASSLIGWRSGYTF.

J is TRBJ2-3 and V is TRBV10-3; the match to TRBD2 covers 10 bases. Germline assignment: CDR1 ENHRY and CDR2 SYGVKD. The J segment lost 1 base and the V segment lost 10 bases, leaving 8 bases of the junction unmatched. CDR3 length: 15 residues. The CDR3 here is CATTAGTSGTDTQYF. The DNA for the CDR3 is TGTGCCACTACGGCCGGGACTAGCGGCACAGATACGCAGTATTTT.

About this clonotype: A junction end diverges from the germline sequence, so it may reflect a read error. The rearrangement joins TRBV20-1 to TRBJ2-5; D uncertain. CDR1 DFQATT and CDR2 SNEGSKA come from the germline V gene (reference sequence). This CDR3 has 13 amino acids. The DNA for the CDR3 is TGCGGTGCTAGTTCAGCCAGAAAAGAGACCCAGTACTTC. It yields the protein CGASSARKETQYF.

Only a few counts were recorded for this clonotype. The V and J genes are TRBV7-9 and TRBJ2-5, with D perhaps TRBD1 (6 bases). Per germline, CDR1 SEHNR and CDR2 FQNEAQ (reference sequence). With 0 bases removed from V and 5 bases from J, the gap between germline ends came to 16 bases. CDR3 length: 16 residues. The CDR3 coding sequence is TGTGCCAGCAGCTTAGCCCGGACAGCAACAGGGGAGACCCAGTACTTC. Its protein product is CASSLARTATGETQYF. Combining the CDR3 with reference TRBV7-9 and TRBJ2-5 gives the whole variable domain DTGVSQNPRHKITKRGQNVTFRCDPISEHNRLYWYRQTLGQGPEFLTYFQNEAQLEKSRLLSDRFSAERPKGSFSTLEIQRTEQGDSAMYLCASSLARTATGETQYFGPGTRLLVL.

This clonotype showed up just once. Just one base apart from a much larger clone, this may be a read error. In DNA, the CDR3 is TGTTCCTGGAGTCCGACTAGCAATCAGCCCCAGCATTTT. It encodes CSWSPTSNQPQHF. The rearrangement uses TRBV30 and TRBJ1-5; no reliable D call. CDR1 and CDR2 from the germline V gene are GTSNPN and SVGIG (reference sequence). The CDR3 is made up of 13 amino acids.

This clonotype was observed at least ten times. The V gene is TRBV7-2, the J gene TRBJ1-5, with D unresolved. Trimming cost V 1 base and J 7 bases, with 8 bases left between them. Germline V gives CDR1 SGHTA, CDR2 FQGNSA. The CDR3 totals 13 residues. DNA of the CDR3: TGTGCCAGCAGCTTAGTGGCCTCACAGCCCCAGCATTTT. This codes for CASSLVASQPQHF.

This clonotype was picked up many times. V and J are TRBV4-3 and TRBJ2-7; a possible D gene is TRBD1 (6 bases). The germline V and J ends were trimmed by 0 bases and 0 bases, with 9 bases remaining between them. The CDR3 totals 15 residues. Germline V gene data show CDR1 as LGHNA and CDR2 as YSLEER. The CDR3 loop is CASSQDPRGSYEQYF. In nucleotides, the CDR3 is TGCGCCAGCAGCCAAGACCCCAGGGGCTCCTACGAGCAGTACTTC.

The chain recombines TRBV5-4 with TRBJ1-4; D perhaps matches TRBD1 (6 bases). CDR1 and CDR2 (germline): SGHNT, YYREEE (reference sequence). The V and J ends lost 5 bases and 8 bases respectively, with 13 bases between them. The CDR3 loop spans 13 amino acids. DNA of the CDR3: TGTGCCAGCAGTTCGACAGGCAGGGAAAAACTGTTTTTT. Protein sequence: CASSSTGREKLFF.

This clonotype was observed at least ten times. The rearrangement uses TRBV7-2 and TRBJ2-1, with TRBD2 identical over 14 bases. CDR3 length: 16 residues. The trim removed 1 base at V and 12 bases at J, leaving 8 bases unmatched. The germline gives CDR1 SGHTA, CDR2 FQGNSA. Written as DNA, the CDR3 is TGTGCCAGCAGCTTAGACGGGACTAGCGGGAGCGTAGGGCAGTTCTTC. It is translated as CASSLDGTSGSVGQFF.

The V gene is TRBV5-1, the J gene TRBJ2-1; D possibly matches TRBD1 or TRBD2 (6 bases each). The CDR3 covers 15 residues. V was clipped by 4 bases and J by 3 bases, with 14 bases between them. From germline, CDR1 is SGHRS and CDR2 YFSETQ. This chain's CDR3 is CASSMGGAGYNEQFF. The CDR3 nucleotides read TGCGCCAGCAGCATGGGGGGCGCAGGCTACAATGAGCAGTTCTTC.